A selection of T cell receptor beta chains follows, all from one sample in a study of shared clonotypes between healthy human individuals. The protocol was immunoSEQ multiplex PCR, while the TCRdb copy is restricted to in-frame clones and leaves out a portion. The data hold hundreds of thousands of clones, with 98% observed a single time. The material sequenced was naive CD8+ T cells sorted from blood. Source of these receptors: a man aged 25 to 40 in good health. Each CDR3 is given with its conserved first and last residue. D genes are given only for firm matches. A clone size is listed for some rows: how often the clone was seen (once, few, many), or a class if it is expanded.

D: .; V: TRBV4-1; size: .; J: TRBJ2-7; CDR3: CASSQGDVGGSYEQYF; DNA: TGCGCCAGCAGCCAAGGAGATGTAGGGGGGTCCTACGAGCAGTACTTC
D: TRBD2; V: TRBV27; size: .; J: TRBJ2-7; CDR3: CASSFSGGGDPYEQYF; DNA: TGTGCCAGCAGTTTCTCGGGGGGAGGGGATCCCTACGAGCAGTACTTC
D: .; V: TRBV19; size: .; J: TRBJ2-1; CDR3: CASSLSRVSEQFF; DNA: TGTGCCAGTAGTCTCTCCCGCGTCAGTGAGCAGTTCTTC
D: TRBD1; V: TRBV5-6; size: once; J: TRBJ2-1; CDR3: CASTLTGNYNEQFF; DNA: TGTGCCAGCACCCTGACAGGGAACTACAATGAGCAGTTCTTC
D: .; V: TRBV5-1; size: .; J: TRBJ2-3; CDR3: CASSLYLGTDTQYF; DNA: TGCGCCAGCAGCTTGTATCTGGGGACAGATACGCAGTATTTT
D: .; V: TRBV2; size: .; J: TRBJ1-1; CDR3: CASSDQTGNTEAFF; DNA: TGTGCCAGCAGTGACCAGACGGGGAACACTGAAGCTTTCTTT
D: .; V: TRBV5-5; size: .; J: TRBJ1-1; CDR3: CASSGIRVDDTEAFF; DNA: TGTGCCAGCAGCGGAATCAGGGTTGACGACACTGAAGCTTTCTTT
D: .; V: TRBV6-5; size: .; J: TRBJ2-7; CDR3: CASRGGAYEQYF; DNA: TGTGCCAGCCGCGGGGGCGCCTACGAGCAGTACTTC
D: .; V: TRBV4-2; size: .; J: TRBJ2-6; CDR3: CASMISYGANVLTF; DNA: TGTGCCAGCATGATCTCCTACGGGGCCAACGTCCTGACTTTC
D: .; V: TRBV27; size: .; J: TRBJ2-3; CDR3: CASSLSYDSTDTQYF; DNA: TGTGCCAGCAGTTTATCTTACGATAGCACAGATACGCAGTATTTT
D: .; V: TRBV19; size: .; J: TRBJ2-7; CDR3: CASSIFLGGSYEQYF; DNA: TGTGCCAGTAGTATATTTTTGGGGGGCTCCTACGAGCAGTACTTC